A selection of T cell receptor beta chains follows, all from one sample in a study of graft-versus-host responses after intestinal transplantation. This table comes from immunoSEQ multiplex PCR, and its TCRdb copy is limited to in-frame clones, with some not included. This table has roughly 60,000 clones, roughly 89% appearing once. The source material was PBMCs, sampled about 120 days after intestinal transplantation. All receptors derive from a human patient who received an intestinal transplant, so some T cells may come from the graft donor. The CDR3 runs from the conserved cysteine through the conserved F or W. Each record gives: D gene, CDR3 length, clone size, V gene, J gene, CDR3 DNA, CDR3 protein. A D gene is named only where the DNA matches it firmly. Clone size is stated in some rows and not others, as once, few, many or a class when expanded.

TRBD1,15,.,TRBV28,TRBJ2-7,TGTGCCAGCAGTTTACCTGGGACAGGGGTCGACGAGCAGTACTTC,CASSLPGTGVDEQYF
TRBD1,16,.,TRBV4-1,TRBJ2-7,TGCGCCAGCAGCCAAGAAGGGAGACAGGGGGTGGGGGAGCAGTACTTC,CASSQEGRQGVGEQYF
.,14,.,TRBV9,TRBJ2-3,TGTGCCAGCAGCGTAGCACAGAGCACAGATACGCAGTATTTT,CASSVAQSTDTQYF
.,16,.,TRBV5-1,TRBJ2-1,TGCGCCAGCAGCGAAATAGGGGGGTCAAGCTACAATGAGCAGTTCTTC,CASSEIGGSSYNEQFF
TRBD1,14,.,TRBV6-1,TRBJ1-2,TGTGCCAGCAGCCTGACAGGGGAAACCTATGGCTACACCTTC,CASSLTGETYGYTF
.,16,once,TRBV27,TRBJ1-1,TGTGCCAGCAGTAAGTCATCTGGGCAGATGAACACTGAAGCTTTCTTT,CASSKSSGQMNTEAFF
.,13,once,TRBV7-3,TRBJ2-7,TGTGCCAGCAGCCCCCGGGACGGCTACGAGCAGTACTTC,CASSPRDGYEQYF
.,11,.,TRBV2,TRBJ2-7,TGTGCCAGCAGTGCTCCCAGCGAGCAGTACTTC,CASSAPSEQYF
TRBD2,15,.,TRBV27,TRBJ2-1,TGTGCCAGCGTGAATGCGGGGGTGTCCTACAATGAGCAGTTCTTC,CASVNAGVSYNEQFF
.,13,.,TRBV6-4,TRBJ1-5,TGTGCCAGCAGTACCGACACTTATCAGCCCCAGCATTTT,CASSTDTYQPQHF
.,13,.,TRBV28,TRBJ1-3,TGTGCCAGCAGCCTAGACTCTGGAAACACCATATATTTT,CASSLDSGNTIYF
.,15,.,TRBV9,TRBJ1-3,TGTGCCAGCAGCGTAAAAGGGGGCTCTGGAAACACCATATATTTT,CASSVKGGSGNTIYF
TRBD2,12,.,TRBV29-1,TRBJ2-1,TGCAGCGTGGCCGGGACTAGCGGGATCCGGCTCTTC,CSVAGTSGIRLF
.,12,.,TRBV5-4,TRBJ2-1,TGTGCCAGCAGCTTCCCGAACAATGAGCAGTTCTTC,CASSFPNNEQFF
TRBD2,13,.,TRBV5-6,TRBJ2-7,TGTGCCAGCAGCTCGGGACTAGCGGGCGAGCAGTACTTC,CASSSGLAGEQYF
.,14,.,TRBV10-3,TRBJ1-1,TGTGCCATCAGTTCCTCACGGGGGGTCACTGAAGCTTTCTTT,CAISSSRGVTEAFF
.,15,.,TRBV19,TRBJ2-3,TGTGCCAGTAGTATCTACATCTCAAACAGGGATACGCAGTATTTT,CASSIYISNRDTQYF
.,12,.,TRBV4-1,TRBJ1-4,TGCGCCAGCAGTCAACTTAATGAAAAACTGTTTTTT,CASSQLNEKLFF
.,14,once,TRBV5-1,TRBJ2-5,TGCGCCAGCAGCTTGGTTCAGAGCGGTGAGACCCAGTACTTC,CASSLVQSGETQYF
.,13,.,TRBV29-1,TRBJ2-3,TGCAGCGTTGAGGAGGGGGCCCTGGGTACGCAGTATTTT,CSVEEGALGTQYF